Detailed here is one T cell receptor beta chain. The data originate from a study of T cell changes during pregnancy in multiple sclerosis. Profiled with immunoSEQ multiplex PCR; TCRdb holds only in-frame clones, not every one. Of roughly 30,000 clones in the sample, more than 75% are singletons; the top ten hold around 7.9%. V was shortened by 3 bases and J by 6 bases, with 13 bases between the two germline ends. The CDR3 spans 13 residues. CDR1 SGDLS and CDR2 YYNGEE come from the germline V gene. The input for sequencing was CD8+ T cells from peripheral blood mononuclear cells, taken after pregnancy. The chain combines TRBV9 with TRBJ2-7; a weak D match, TRBD1 (6 bases). The clonotype was recovered from a female donor with multiple sclerosis, enrolled in a pregnancy study. CDR3 residues: CASSGDRPLEQYF. The CDR3 DNA is TGTGCCAGCAGCGGCGACAGGCCCCTCGAGCAGTACTTC.